This T cell receptor beta chain is drawn from a study of graft-versus-host responses after intestinal transplantation. Looking at the study overall: For 3 to 4 years after anti-thymocyte globulin induction, all recipients took tacrolimus and steroids.

Points on this clone: Its antigen is as yet unknown.

The length of the CDR3 is 17 residues. Germline CDR1 is SNHLY and CDR2 is FYNNEI. V was clipped by 6 bases and J by 0 bases, with 19 bases between them. Sequencing used immunoSEQ multiplex PCR; TCRdb keeps in-frame clones, though not all of them. This table holds under 20,000 clones, roughly 86% found once. Study results and caveats: Those patients showing graft-donor T cell macrochimerism displayed high graft-versus-host to host-versus-graft clonal ratios in allografts.

V gene TRBV2 combines with J gene TRBJ2-3, with D perhaps given as TRBD1 or TRBD2 (6 bases each). This clonotype originated in a human patient who received an intestinal transplant, so some T cells may come from the graft donor. This material consisted of PBMCs, taken approximately 33 weeks after intestinal transplant. In DNA form, the CDR3 reads TGTGCCAGCAGCGGCAAAGTCAGGGGACTTAGCACAGATACGCAGTATTTT. This encodes CASSGKVRGLSTDTQYF.